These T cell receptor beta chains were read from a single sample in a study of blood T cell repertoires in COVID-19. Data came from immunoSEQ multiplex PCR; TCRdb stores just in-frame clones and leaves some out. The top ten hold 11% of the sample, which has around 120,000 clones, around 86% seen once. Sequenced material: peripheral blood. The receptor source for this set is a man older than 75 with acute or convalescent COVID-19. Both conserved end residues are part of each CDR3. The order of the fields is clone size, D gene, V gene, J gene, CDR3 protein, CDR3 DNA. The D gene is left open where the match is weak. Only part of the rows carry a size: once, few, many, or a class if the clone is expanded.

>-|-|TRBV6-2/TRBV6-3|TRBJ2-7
CASSDSGPTYEQYF
TGTGCCAGCAGTGATAGCGGACCCACCTACGAGCAGTACTTC
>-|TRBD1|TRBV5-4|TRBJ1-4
CASSYGQGVTNEKLFF
TGTGCCAGCAGCTACGGACAGGGTGTAACTAATGAAAAACTGTTTTTT
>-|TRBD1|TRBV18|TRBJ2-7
CASSPQRGPREQYF
TGTGCCAGCTCACCACAAAGGGGGCCCCGCGAGCAGTACTTC
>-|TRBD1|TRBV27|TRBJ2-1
CASSPFGTGVSISRNEQFF
TGTGCCAGCAGTCCTTTCGGGACAGGGGTCTCAATCTCTAGGAATGAGCAGTTCTTC
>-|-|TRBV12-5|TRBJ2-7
CASGFAVEQYF
TGTGCTAGTGGTTTTGCGGTAGAGCAGTACTTC
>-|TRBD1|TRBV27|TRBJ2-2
CASSPYRGSGELFF
TGTGCCAGCAGTCCCTACAGGGGGTCCGGGGAGCTGTTTTTT
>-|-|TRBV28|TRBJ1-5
CASRLQSQPQHF
TGTGCCAGCAGGCTACAGAGTCAGCCCCAGCATTTT
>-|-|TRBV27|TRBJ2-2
CASSFGAIDTGELFF
TGTGCCAGCAGTTTCGGAGCGATTGACACCGGGGAGCTGTTTTTT
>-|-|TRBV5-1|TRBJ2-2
CASSLAGSIGGELFF
TGCGCCAGCAGCTTGGCCGGGAGCATTGGCGGGGAGCTGTTTTTT
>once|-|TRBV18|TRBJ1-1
CASSPPTSSNEGTEAFF
TGTGCCAGCTCACCACCGACGAGCTCCAACGAGGGTACTGAAGCTTTCTTT
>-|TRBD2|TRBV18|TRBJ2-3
CASTRTSGGVTDTQYF
TGTGCCAGCACTCGGACTAGCGGGGGGGTGACAGATACGCAGTATTTT
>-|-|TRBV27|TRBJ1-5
CASSFVGGNQPQHF
TGTGCCAGCAGTTTTGTGGGAGGCAATCAGCCCCAGCATTTT
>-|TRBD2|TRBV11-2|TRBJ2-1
CASSPRRTSGDYNEQFF
TGTGCCAGCAGCCCTCGAAGGACTAGCGGAGACTACAATGAGCAGTTCTTC
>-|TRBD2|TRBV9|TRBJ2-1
CASSPLAGEYNEQFF
TGTGCCAGCAGCCCCCTAGCGGGAGAATACAATGAGCAGTTCTTC
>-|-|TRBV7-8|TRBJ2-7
CASSMQGYEQYF
TGTGCCAGCAGCATGCAGGGCTACGAGCAGTACTTC
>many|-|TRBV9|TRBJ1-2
CASSPQDRVAYGYTF
TGTGCCAGCAGCCCACAGGATAGGGTGGCCTATGGCTACACCTTC
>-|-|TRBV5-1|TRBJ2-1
CASSSGHSSYNEQFF
TGCGCCAGCAGCTCGGGACATTCGTCATACAATGAGCAGTTCTTC
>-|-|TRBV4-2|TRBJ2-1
CASSSGEVEQFF
TGTGCCAGCAGTTCGGGGGAGGTTGAGCAGTTCTTC
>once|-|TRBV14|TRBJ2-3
CASSQGGTSTDTQYF
TGTGCCAGCAGCCAAGGAGGGACTAGCACAGATACGCAGTATTTT
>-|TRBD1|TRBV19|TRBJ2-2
CASTRTGGNTGELFF
TGTGCCAGTACCCGGACAGGGGGGAACACCGGGGAGCTGTTTTTT
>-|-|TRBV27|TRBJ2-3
CASSFRATSGTDTQYF
TGTGCCAGCAGTTTTAGGGCGACTAGTGGCACAGATACGCAGTATTTT
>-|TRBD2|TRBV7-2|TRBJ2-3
CASSPSGRGDTQYF
TGTGCCAGCAGCCCCAGCGGGAGAGGTGATACGCAGTATTTT
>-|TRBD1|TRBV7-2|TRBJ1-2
CASSRTGWDGYTF
TGTGCCAGCAGCCGGACAGGGTGGGATGGCTACACCTTC
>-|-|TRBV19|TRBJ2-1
CASSIWQGGNEQFF
TGTGCCAGTAGTATCTGGCAGGGTGGCAATGAGCAGTTCTTC
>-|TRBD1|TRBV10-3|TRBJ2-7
CAISEGTGHLGEQYF
TGTGCCATCAGTGAAGGGACAGGGCACTTGGGGGAGCAGTACTTC
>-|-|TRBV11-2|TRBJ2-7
CASSRDMTYEQYF
TGTGCCAGCAGCCGGGACATGACCTACGAGCAGTACTTC
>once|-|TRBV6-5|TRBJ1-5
CASRFYSNQPQHF
TGTGCCAGCAGGTTTTATAGCAATCAGCCCCAGCATTTT